This passage covers 31 T cell receptor beta chains from one sample sequenced in a study of cytomegalovirus exposure and HLA in healthy donors. PCR primers comprised 60 Vbeta and 13 Jbeta primers. Only in-frame clones appear in the TCRdb table, and some are missing; sequencing was by immunoSEQ multiplex PCR. The sample contains about 160,000 clones, more than 80% of which appear only once. The sample consisted of PBMCs. The origin of the receptors is a woman under 30 in good health and CMV-seronegative.

This clone has a handful of counts. One junction end does not reproduce the germline sequence, and a read error may be involved. The chain has TRBV4-1 and TRBJ1-1; D may be TRBD1 (5 bases). Germline CDR1 is MGHRA and CDR2 is YSYEKL. This CDR3 contains 13 residues. In nucleotides, the CDR3 is TGTGCCAGCAGGGAGGGTATGAGCTTTGAAGCTTTCTTT. Its protein is CASREGMSFEAFF.

This sequence joins TRBV28 and TRBJ2-5, with 7 nucleotides matching TRBD1. Gene TRBJ2-7 matches the end of the DNA better, so the J call may be wrong. The CDR3 has 12 amino acids. Per the germline V gene, CDR1 is MDHEN and CDR2 is SYDVKM. This CDR3 reads CASRPTGDEQYF. DNA of the CDR3: TGTGCCAGCAGGCCCACAGGGGACGAGCAGTACTTC.

The chain employs TRBV7-6 and TRBJ2-2; weak D call: TRBD1 (6 bases). The V end lost 5 bases, the J end lost 6 bases, and 10 bases lay between the germline ends. CDR1 and CDR2 from the germline V gene are SGHVS and FNYEAQ. The CDR3 is made up of 13 amino acids. The CDR3 spells CASSTAGAGELFF. CDR3 coding DNA: TGTGCCAGCAGCACCGCAGGGGCCGGGGAGCTGTTTTTT.

The rearrangement links TRBV7-6 to TRBJ2-5; the D gene is possibly TRBD2 (5 bases). The tail of the sequence fits TRBJ2-7 better, so the J call may be wrong. Germline V gene data show CDR1 as SGHVS and CDR2 as FNYEAQ. The CDR3 has 13 amino acids. CDR3 loop: CASSPDFGYEQYF. CDR3 bases: TGTGCCAGCAGCCCGGACTTCGGGTACGAGCAGTACTTC.

The J gene is TRBJ2-3, the V gene TRBV19; 12 bases are a match to TRBD2. There are 20 residues in the CDR3. Per germline, CDR1 LNHDA and CDR2 SQIVND (reference sequence). Losses at the gene ends were 5 bases for V and 2 bases for J; bases not matched to a gene: 17. In nucleotides, the CDR3 is TGTGCCAGTAGTTCAGTACTAGCGGGGGGCGGGGTAGGCCACACAGATACGCAGTATTTT. It specifies CASSSVLAGGGVGHTDTQYF.

The CDR3 coding sequence is TGTGCCAGCAGCTGGACTAGCGCGAACACCGGGGAGCTGTTTTTT. Translating gives CASSWTSANTGELFF. The chain joins TRBV7-2 to TRBJ2-2; TRBD2 matches at 9 bases. The CDR3 is made up of 15 amino acids. Germline values: CDR1 SGHTA, CDR2 FQGNSA. V shed 4 bases, J shed 0 bases, and the junction held 0 bases outside the gene matches.

The rearrangement uses TRBV5-1 and TRBJ2-4, with 10 bases aligning to TRBD1. CDR1 SGHRS and CDR2 YFSETQ come from the germline V gene. Unmatched junction bases numbered 2, after V lost 0 bases and J lost 5 bases. The CDR3 length is 15 residues. The CDR3 DNA follows: TGCGCCAGCAGCTTGGGCGGACAGGGGGAAAACATTCAGTACTTC. Its protein product is CASSLGGQGENIQYF. Full variable domain (missing parts from reference TRBV5-1 and TRBJ2-4): KAGVTQTPRYLIKTRGQQVTLSCSPISGHRSVSWYQQTPGQGLQFLFEYFSETQRNKGNFPGRFSGRQFSNSRSEMNVSTLELGDSALYLCASSLGGQGENIQYFGAGTRLSVL.

The chain carries TRBV7-9 and TRBJ1-1; 7 bases are a match to TRBD1. The junction had 5 bases not matched to a gene; V was cut back by 5 bases and J by 5 bases. The CDR3 extends over 13 amino acids. Germline V gene sequence: CDR1 SEHNR, CDR2 FQNEAQ (reference sequence). The CDR3 DNA reads TGTGCCAGCAGCCTGGGACAGTGGACTGAAGCTTTCTTT. Residues: CASSLGQWTEAFF.

The chain is built from TRBV19 and TRBJ2-7, with TRBD1 matching over 8 bases. The CDR3 consists of 16 residues. Germline V gene data show CDR1 as LNHDA and CDR2 as SQIVND (reference sequence). J was trimmed by 7 bases and V by 3 bases; bases with no gene match: 14. The CDR3 loop is CASSIIVTGGFGEQYF. The CDR3 nucleotides read TGTGCCAGTAGTATTATTGTTACAGGGGGTTTCGGAGAGCAGTACTTC.

The rearrangement links TRBV27 to TRBJ1-5; 7 bases align to TRBD1. The CDR3 length is 14 residues. J gave up 5 bases and V 6 bases, and 7 bases lay outside the gene matches. Germline CDR1 is MNHEY and CDR2 is SMNVEV (reference sequence). The CDR3 nucleotides read TGTGCCAGCAGACGGACAGGAGTCTATCAGCCCCAGCATTTT. Translating gives CASRRTGVYQPQHF.

This chain connects TRBV5-5 to TRBJ1-5; D unresolved. Trimming took 2 bases from V and 4 from J, leaving 7 bases between them. In germline, CDR1 is SGHKS, CDR2 YYEKEE (reference sequence). The CDR3 runs 13 residues. CDR3 in DNA: TGTGCCAGCAGCTTCCTCACAAATCAGCCCCAGCATTTT. Its protein is CASSFLTNQPQHF.

V and J are TRBV15 and TRBJ2-5; 10 positions match TRBD1. The CDR3 has 15 residues. V shed 2 bases and J 4 bases; nucleotides not matched to a gene: 4. CDR1 is LNHNV and CDR2 is YYDKDF in the germline V gene (reference sequence). CDR3: CATSRIRTGGETQYF. The CDR3 bases are TGTGCCACCAGCAGAATTAGGACAGGGGGAGAGACCCAGTACTTC.

The chain employs TRBV10-3 and TRBJ2-5; D remains unclear. V lost 4 bases, J lost 1 base, and 13 bases lay in between. Germline assignment: CDR1 ENHRY and CDR2 SYGVKD. The length of the CDR3 is 15 residues. CDR3 bases: TGTGCCATCAGTGTGTCGGTGGGCATCCAAGAGACCCAGTACTTC. This translates into CAISVSVGIQETQYF.

The CDR3 here is CASSDSASGSGDEQFF. The DNA of the CDR3 is TGCGCCAGCAGTGACTCGGCTAGCGGGAGTGGCGATGAGCAGTTCTTC. The chain combines TRBV10-2 with TRBJ2-1; TRBD2 aligns across 10 bases. The length of the CDR3 is 16 residues. The germline V gene has CDR1 WSHSY and CDR2 SAAADI. The junction had 10 bases not matched to a gene; V was cut back by 3 bases and J by 8 bases.

This clone was found a few times. The junction does not match germline at one end; this may be a read error. The chain joins TRBV7-9 to TRBJ2-7; 11 nucleotides match TRBD1. The germline gives CDR1 SEHNR, CDR2 FQNEAQ (reference sequence). CDR3 size: 15 residues. CDR3 sequence: CSSSWTGGNPDEQYF. In nucleotides, the CDR3 is TGTTCCAGCAGCTGGACAGGGGGCAATCCTGACGAGCAGTACTTC. Looking up the rest from reference TRBV7-9 and TRBJ2-7 gives the full variable domain: DTGVSQNPRHKITKRGQNVTFRCDPISEHNRLYWYRQTLGQGPEFLTYFQNEAQLEKSRLLSDRFSAERPKGSFSTLEIQRTEQGDSAMYLCSSSWTGGNPDEQYFGPGTRLTVT.

A single count supports this clone. The chain links TRBV5-1 to TRBJ2-3, with TRBD1 identical over 10 bases. Germline lookup yields CDR1 SGHRS and CDR2 YFSETQ. Trimming took 0 bases from V and 1 from J; bases not matched to a gene: 2. The CDR3 is 16 amino acids. CDR3 residues: CASSLDDRGRTDTQYF. The DNA of the CDR3 is TGCGCCAGCAGCTTGGATGACAGGGGGCGCACAGATACGCAGTATTTT.

This rearrangement joins TRBV7-2 to TRBJ2-3; TRBD2 agrees at 7 bases. Unmatched junction bases numbered 9, after V lost 6 bases and J lost 0 bases. The CDR3 has 16 residues. Germline-derived CDR1 and CDR2 are SGHTA and FQGNSA. CDR3 in amino acids: CASSLSAGLSTDTQYF. In DNA form, the CDR3 reads TGTGCCAGCAGTCTTTCAGCGGGACTCAGCACAGATACGCAGTATTTT.

J is TRBJ2-5 and V is TRBV6-5; no firm D call. The V gene's germline CDR1 is MNHEY and CDR2 SVGAGI. With 3 bases removed from V and 2 bases from J, the gap between germline ends came to 7 bases. The length of the CDR3 is 13 residues. Written as DNA, the CDR3 is TGTGCCAGCAGTTATCGAGTTCAAGAGACCCAGTACTTC. It is translated as CASSYRVQETQYF.

V is TRBV5-5 and J is TRBJ1-1; tentative D call: TRBD1 (5 bases). Germline V gene lookup returns CDR1 SGHKS and CDR2 YYEKEE (reference sequence). The CDR3 contains 15 residues. V was shortened by 2 bases and J by 4 bases, with 15 bases between the two germline ends. As DNA, the CDR3 is TGTGCCAGCAGCTTTTACGGGGTCGGGGGCACTGAAGCTTTCTTT. Translation: CASSFYGVGGTEAFF.

The J gene is TRBJ1-5, the V gene TRBV18, with 7 bases fitting TRBD1. Trimming cost V 3 bases and J 0 bases; bases outside gene matches: 8. The CDR3 sequence is 17 residues long. Germline CDR1 reads KGHSH; CDR2 reads LQKENI. In nucleotides, the CDR3 is TGTGCCAGCTCACCGTCACAGGGGATTTATAGCAATCAGCCCCAGCATTTT. Its translation: CASSPSQGIYSNQPQHF.

V gene TRBV15 combines with J gene TRBJ2-3; tentative D call: TRBD1 (7 bases). CDR3 size: 17 residues. The germline V and J ends were trimmed by 0 bases and 0 bases, with 13 bases remaining between them. The germline CDR1 and CDR2 sequences are LNHNV and YYDKDF (reference sequence). The CDR3 DNA is TGTGCCACCAGCAGAGATCGGGGGACAGCTAGCACAGATACGCAGTATTTT. Encoded protein: CATSRDRGTASTDTQYF.

The chain couples TRBV9 to TRBJ2-5, with 10 bases aligning to TRBD2. The J call may be mistaken, given a closer DNA end match to TRBJ2-7. This CDR3 comprises 15 residues. Germline V gene lookup returns CDR1 SGDLS and CDR2 YYNGEE. The CDR3 protein is CASSVELAGVYEQYF. In DNA, the CDR3 is TGTGCCAGCAGCGTAGAGCTAGCGGGAGTCTACGAGCAGTACTTC.

In this sample, this clone turned up many times. This sequence joins TRBV7-9 and TRBJ1-1, with D possibly matching TRBD1 (5 bases). Germline lookup yields CDR1 SEHNR and CDR2 FQNEAQ (reference sequence). V dropped 2 bases and J dropped 2 bases, with 12 bases sitting between them. The CDR3 is 15 residues long. The CDR3 coding sequence is TGTGCCAGCAGCTTACGGGACGGGAGCAACACTGAAGCTTTCTTT. Translated, it gives CASSLRDGSNTEAFF.

The genes are TRBV5-1 and TRBJ2-1; 12 bases map to TRBD2. Losses at the gene ends were 1 base for V and 6 bases for J; bases not matched to a gene: 5. Germline-derived CDR1 and CDR2 are SGHRS and YFSETQ. CDR3 size: 16 residues. CDR3 protein: CASSLSTSGRLNEQFF. The CDR3 DNA reads as TGCGCCAGCAGCTTGTCGACTAGCGGGAGACTCAATGAGCAGTTCTTC.

Of note for this clone: A read error may account for a junction end that differs from germline. V usage is TRBV7-9 and J usage is TRBJ1-1; possibly TRBD1 for D (5 bases). This CDR3 is built from 15 residues. CDR1 SEHNR and CDR2 FQNEAQ come from the germline V gene (reference sequence). CDR3 sequence reads: CSSSLRSGRTTEAFF. The DNA of the CDR3 is TGTTCCAGCAGCTTACGGTCAGGGAGGACCACTGAAGCTTTCTTT. Full variable domain (outside the CDR3, taken from reference TRBV7-9 and TRBJ1-1): DTGVSQNPRHKITKRGQNVTFRCDPISEHNRLYWYRQTLGQGPEFLTYFQNEAQLEKSRLLSDRFSAERPKGSFSTLEIQRTEQGDSAMYLCSSSLRSGRTTEAFFGQGTRLTVV.

The CDR3 DNA sequence: TGTGCCAGCAGCTTCGACAGGGGGCTTCGTGGCTACACCTTC. It translates to CASSFDRGLRGYTF. The chain employs TRBV5-6 and TRBJ1-2, with 10 nucleotides matching TRBD1. The CDR3 runs to 14 residues. The ends lost 2 bases at V and 7 bases at J; junction bases unmatched: 5. CDR1 is SGHDT, CDR2 YYEEEE, per germline.

The CDR3 region has the DNA TGTGCCACCAGCAGAGCAGGGAATACGCAGTATTTT. The encoded protein is CATSRAGNTQYF. The J gene is TRBJ2-3, the V gene TRBV15, with D tentatively TRBD1 (5 bases). V lost 1 base, J lost 7 bases, and 6 bases lay in between. Germline CDR1 LNHNV, CDR2 YYDKDF (reference sequence). CDR3 length: 12 amino acids.

The genes are TRBV5-1 and TRBJ2-1; possible D gene TRBD1, 5 bases. V was clipped by 2 bases and J by 4 bases, with 7 bases between them. The CDR3 length is 13 residues. From germline, CDR1 is SGHRS and CDR2 YFSETQ. CDR3: CASSLQVYNEQFF. The CDR3 coding sequence is TGCGCCAGCAGCTTACAGGTATACAATGAGCAGTTCTTC.

V is TRBV5-5 and J is TRBJ1-1; no firm D call. Germline V gives CDR1 SGHKS, CDR2 YYEKEE (reference sequence). The CDR3 has 14 amino acids. Trimming took 2 bases from V and 1 from J, leaving 9 bases between them. CDR3 sequence reads: CASSLILANTEAFF. The CDR3 nucleotides read TGTGCCAGCAGCTTAATCTTGGCGAACACTGAAGCTTTCTTT.

The V call is TRBV25-1, the J call TRBJ2-5; TRBD2 agrees at 13 bases. The CDR3 runs to 17 residues. Germline lookup yields CDR1 MGHDK and CDR2 SYGVNS. With V trimmed by 4 bases and J by 5 bases, 10 bases remained unmatched. The CDR3 DNA follows: TGTGCCAGCAGTGTTAGGACTAGCGGGAGTTATTCGGAGACCCAGTACTTC. Encoded protein: CASSVRTSGSYSETQYF.

The chain carries TRBV28 and TRBJ2-6; TRBD1 agrees at 10 bases. CDR1 and CDR2 (germline): MDHEN, SYDVKM. This CDR3 spans 19 amino acids. Trimming at V came to 3 bases and at J to 0 bases, leaving 8 bases not matched to a gene. For the CDR3, the DNA is TGTGCCAGCAGTTTGGGGGGCCGGGACAGGGGCTCTGGGGCCAACGTCCTGACTTTC. Protein sequence: CASSLGGRDRGSGANVLTF.